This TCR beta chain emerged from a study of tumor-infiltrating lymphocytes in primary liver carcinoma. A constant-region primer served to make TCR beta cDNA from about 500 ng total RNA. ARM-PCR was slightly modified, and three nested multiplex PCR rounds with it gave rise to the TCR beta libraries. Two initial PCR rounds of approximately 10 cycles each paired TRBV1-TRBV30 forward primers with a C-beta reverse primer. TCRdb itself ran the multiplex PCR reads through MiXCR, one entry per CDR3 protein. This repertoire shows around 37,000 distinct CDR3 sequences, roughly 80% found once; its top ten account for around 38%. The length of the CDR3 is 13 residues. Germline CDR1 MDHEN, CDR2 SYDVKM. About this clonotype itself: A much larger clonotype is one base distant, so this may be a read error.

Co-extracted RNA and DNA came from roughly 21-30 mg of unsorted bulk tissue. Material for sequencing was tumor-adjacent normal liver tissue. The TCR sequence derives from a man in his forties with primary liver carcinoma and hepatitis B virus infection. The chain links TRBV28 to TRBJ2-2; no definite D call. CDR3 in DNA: TGTGGCAGCAGTTCCTCGTCCACCGGGGAGCTGTTTTTT. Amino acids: CGSSSSSTGELFF.